These T cell receptor beta chains were read from a single sample in a study of T cells in Graves' hyperthyroidism and ophthalmopathy. Via MiXCR, TCRdb re-called the multiplex PCR reads, giving one row per CDR3 protein. The sample includes around 99,000 distinct CDR3 sequences, 16% of them seen just once. The sample comprised blood. All receptors come from a woman aged 45-59 years with Graves' hyperthyroidism. Both conserved end residues are part of each CDR3. The D gene is left open where the match is weak. A clone size is listed for some rows: how often the clone was seen (once, few, many), or a class if it is expanded.

V gene: TRBV12-3/TRBV12-4
J gene: TRBJ2-2
clone size: many
D gene: TRBD1
CDR3 length: 15
CDR3 protein: CASSTPGQMPGELFF
CDR3 DNA: TGTGCCAGCAGTACTCCGGGACAGATGCCCGGGGAGCTGTTTTTT

V gene: TRBV5-6
J gene: TRBJ1-2
clone size: many
D gene: -
CDR3 length: 12
CDR3 protein: CASSPNGGGYTF
CDR3 DNA: TGTGCCAGCAGCCCGAACGGGGGTGGCTACACCTTC

V gene: TRBV19
J gene: TRBJ2-7
clone size: many
D gene: TRBD2
CDR3 length: 12
CDR3 protein: CASSTLAGKQYF
CDR3 DNA: TGTGCCAGTAGTACTCTAGCGGGTAAGCAGTACTTC

V gene: TRBV10-2
J gene: TRBJ2-7
clone size: many
D gene: -
CDR3 length: 14
CDR3 protein: CASSGTENPYEQYF
CDR3 DNA: TGCGCCAGCAGTGGGACCGAAAACCCCTACGAGCAGTACTTC

V gene: TRBV7-6
J gene: TRBJ1-1
clone size: few
D gene: -
CDR3 length: 13
CDR3 protein: CASSEDTSTEAFF
CDR3 DNA: TGTGCCAGCAGCGAAGACACGTCCACTGAAGCTTTCTTT

V gene: TRBV2
J gene: TRBJ2-1
clone size: -
D gene: TRBD1
CDR3 length: 15
CDR3 protein: CASSEQGRIYNEQFF
CDR3 DNA: TGTGCCAGCAGCGAACAGGGGCGGATCTACAATGAGCAGTTCTTC

V gene: TRBV12-3/TRBV12-4
J gene: TRBJ1-6
clone size: many
D gene: -
CDR3 length: 15
CDR3 protein: CASSSLGQANSPLHF
CDR3 DNA: TGTGCCAGCAGTTCCCTCGGCCAGGCTAATTCACCCCTCCACTTT

V gene: TRBV7-2
J gene: TRBJ1-3
clone size: many
D gene: -
CDR3 length: 13
CDR3 protein: CASSPRLGDTIYF
CDR3 DNA: TGTGCCAGCAGCCCCCGGCTAGGAGACACCATATATTTT

V gene: TRBV30
J gene: TRBJ1-4
clone size: many
D gene: -
CDR3 length: 16
CDR3 protein: CAWPHSNRRINEKLFF
CDR3 DNA: TGTGCCTGGCCCCACTCCAACCGCCGGATTAATGAAAAACTGTTTTTT

V gene: TRBV20-1
J gene: TRBJ2-3
clone size: many
D gene: -
CDR3 length: 12
CDR3 protein: CSARDSGDTQYF
CDR3 DNA: TGCAGTGCTAGAGATTCTGGAGATACGCAGTATTTT

V gene: TRBV19
J gene: TRBJ1-5
clone size: few
D gene: -
CDR3 length: 14
CDR3 protein: CASSIVEGRGPQHF
CDR3 DNA: TGTGCCAGTAGTATAGTCGAGGGACGGGGGCCCCAGCATTTT

V gene: TRBV2
J gene: TRBJ1-2
clone size: many
D gene: -
CDR3 length: 17
CDR3 protein: CASSPEGRQATGYGYTF
CDR3 DNA: TGTGCCAGCAGTCCTGAGGGCAGACAAGCTACCGGTTATGGCTACACCTTC

V gene: TRBV6-1
J gene: TRBJ1-6
clone size: few
D gene: -
CDR3 length: 12
CDR3 protein: CASTDRNSPLHF
CDR3 DNA: TGTGCCAGCACCGACAGAAATTCACCCCTCCACTTT

V gene: TRBV29-1
J gene: TRBJ2-1
clone size: -
D gene: -
CDR3 length: 12
CDR3 protein: CSVGLGGNEQFF
CDR3 DNA: TGCAGCGTTGGTCTGGGCGGCAATGAGCAGTTCTTC

V gene: TRBV2
J gene: TRBJ2-1
clone size: many
D gene: TRBD1
CDR3 length: 14
CDR3 protein: CASIPGTGGLEQFF
CDR3 DNA: TGTGCCAGCATTCCCGGGACAGGGGGGCTTGAGCAGTTCTTC

V gene: TRBV6-1
J gene: TRBJ2-2
clone size: many
D gene: TRBD2
CDR3 length: 15
CDR3 protein: CASSLLAGGTGELFF
CDR3 DNA: TGTGCCAGCAGTTTACTAGCGGGAGGAACCGGGGAGCTGTTTTTT

V gene: TRBV24-1
J gene: TRBJ2-7
clone size: many
D gene: -
CDR3 length: 14
CDR3 protein: CATSDLSRGDEQYF
CDR3 DNA: TGTGCCACCAGTGATTTATCCAGGGGCGACGAGCAGTACTTC

V gene: TRBV2
J gene: TRBJ1-5
clone size: many
D gene: -
CDR3 length: 14
CDR3 protein: CASTEGEGNQPQHF
CDR3 DNA: TGTGCCAGCACGGAGGGTGAGGGCAATCAGCCCCAGCATTTT

V gene: TRBV27
J gene: TRBJ2-1
clone size: many
D gene: -
CDR3 length: 14
CDR3 protein: CASSSYGRSNEQFF
CDR3 DNA: TGTGCCAGCAGTTCCTACGGACGGTCGAATGAGCAGTTCTTC

V gene: TRBV20-1
J gene: TRBJ1-1
clone size: many
D gene: -
CDR3 length: 13
CDR3 protein: CSAWGPWTAVAFF
CDR3 DNA: TGCAGTGCTTGGGGCCCTTGGACGGCAGTTGCTTTCTTT

V gene: TRBV5-1
J gene: TRBJ2-3
clone size: many
D gene: TRBD1
CDR3 length: 15
CDR3 protein: CASSLASRGPDTQYF
CDR3 DNA: TGCGCCAGCAGCTTGGCCTCCAGGGGGCCCGATACGCAGTATTTT

V gene: TRBV5-1
J gene: TRBJ1-1
clone size: many
D gene: -
CDR3 length: 15
CDR3 protein: CASSGAGRLNTEAFF
CDR3 DNA: TGCGCCAGCAGCGGGGCGGGACGCCTGAACACTGAAGCTTTCTTT

V gene: TRBV6-1
J gene: TRBJ1-2
clone size: -
D gene: -
CDR3 length: 13
CDR3 protein: CASRTGPNYGYTF
CDR3 DNA: TGTGCCAGCAGGACGGGACCTAACTATGGCTACACCTTC

V gene: TRBV6-1
J gene: TRBJ2-7
clone size: -
D gene: TRBD1
CDR3 length: 15
CDR3 protein: CASSQGTGVAYEQYF
CDR3 DNA: TGTGCCAGCAGTCAGGGGACAGGGGTGGCCTACGAGCAGTACTTC

V gene: TRBV5-8
J gene: TRBJ2-7
clone size: many
D gene: TRBD2
CDR3 length: 15
CDR3 protein: CASSLRGGRAGEQYF
CDR3 DNA: TGTGCCAGCAGCTTGAGAGGCGGGAGGGCCGGCGAGCAGTACTTC